This TCR beta chain was observed in a study of tumor-infiltrating lymphocytes in primary liver carcinoma. As for the study in general: Each of the growths was stage T1-T3 N0M0, extending about 4.2 to 11 cm across. Productive TCRbeta reads per sample were roughly 3.5 to 8 million, not differing by tissue. Overall study findings and caveats: Tumor-blood pairs (like tumor-adjacent pairs) overlapped less than tumor region pairs did.

cDNA specific to TCR beta was made from around 470 ng of total RNA, with a constant-region primer employed for priming. Three-round nested multiplex PCR performed with slightly modified ARM-PCR produced the TCR beta libraries. The first two PCR rounds, roughly 10 cycles each, used TRBV1-TRBV30 forward primers and a C-beta reverse primer. Using its own MiXCR run on the multiplex PCR reads, TCRdb lists one record per CDR3 protein. This sample yields 250,000 to 400,000 distinct CDR3 sequences, of which approximately 60% are seen a single time; roughly 9% belongs to the top ten. Germline CDR1 SQVTM, CDR2 ANQGSEA. The CDR3 loop spans 14 amino acids. Germline DNA was also extracted, with blood RNA taken from unsorted whole blood. HBV chronically infected the treatment-naive patients. Comment on this clonotype: Its specificity is unknown. Since no conserved phenylalanine or tryptophan closes the CDR3, a read error is the likely cause.

The TCR originated in a man aged 35-49 years with primary liver carcinoma and hepatitis B virus infection. Material: peripheral blood. V and J are TRBV29-1 and TRBJ2-7; 10 positions agree with TRBD2. The CDR3 sequence is CSAQGLAGDYGQYL. CDR3 nucleotides: TGTAGCGCCCAGGGGCTAGCGGGAGATTACGGGCAGTACTTA.